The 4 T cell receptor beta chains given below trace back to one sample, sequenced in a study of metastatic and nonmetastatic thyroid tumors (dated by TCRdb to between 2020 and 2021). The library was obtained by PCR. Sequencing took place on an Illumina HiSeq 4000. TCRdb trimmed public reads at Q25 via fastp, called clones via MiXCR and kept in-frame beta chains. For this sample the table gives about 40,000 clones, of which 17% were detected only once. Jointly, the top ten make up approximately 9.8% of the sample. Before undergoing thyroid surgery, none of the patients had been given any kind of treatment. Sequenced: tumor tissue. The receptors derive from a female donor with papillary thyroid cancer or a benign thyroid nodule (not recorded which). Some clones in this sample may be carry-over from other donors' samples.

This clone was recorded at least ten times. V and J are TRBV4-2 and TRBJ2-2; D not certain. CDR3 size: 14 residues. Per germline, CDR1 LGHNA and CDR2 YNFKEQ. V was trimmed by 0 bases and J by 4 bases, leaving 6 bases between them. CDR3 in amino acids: CASSQEAGTGELFF. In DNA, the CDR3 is TGTGCCAGCAGCCAAGAGGCAGGCACCGGGGAGCTGTTTTTT.

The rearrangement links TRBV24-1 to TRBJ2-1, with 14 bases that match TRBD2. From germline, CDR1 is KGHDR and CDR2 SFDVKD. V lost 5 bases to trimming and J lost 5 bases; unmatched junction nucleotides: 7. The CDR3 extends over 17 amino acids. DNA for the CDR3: TGTGCCACCAGTGTAGGGACTAGCGGGAGAATTAACAATGAGCAGTTCTTC. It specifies CATSVGTSGRINNEQFF.

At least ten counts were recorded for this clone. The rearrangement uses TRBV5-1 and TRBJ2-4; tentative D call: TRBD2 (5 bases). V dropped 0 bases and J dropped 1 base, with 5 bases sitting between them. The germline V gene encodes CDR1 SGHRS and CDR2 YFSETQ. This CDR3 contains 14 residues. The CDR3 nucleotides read TGCGCCAGCAGCTTGGCGGGGGCCAAAAACATTCAGTACTTC. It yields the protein CASSLAGAKNIQYF.

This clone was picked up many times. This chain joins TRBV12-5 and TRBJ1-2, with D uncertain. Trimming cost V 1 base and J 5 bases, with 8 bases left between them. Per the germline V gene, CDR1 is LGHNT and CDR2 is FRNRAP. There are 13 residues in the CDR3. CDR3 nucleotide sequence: TGTGCTAGTGGTTTGGACAGAAGGTATGGCTACACCTTC. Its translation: CASGLDRRYGYTF.